These T cell receptor beta chains were read from a single sample in a study of cytomegalovirus exposure and HLA in healthy donors. Generated by immunoSEQ multiplex PCR, the TCRdb table keeps only in-frame clones and is missing some. The sample has just under 45,000 clones, approximately 47% seen once; the top ten hold approximately 5.5%. The sample taken for sequencing was PBMCs. Receptors were obtained from a man between 60 and 70 years old in good health and CMV-seronegative. The CDR3 runs from the conserved cysteine through the conserved F or W. A D gene is named only where the DNA matches it firmly. Only some rows state a clone size, as once, few, many or a class for expanded clones.

CDR3 length: 13
V gene: TRBV7-2
J gene: TRBJ2-5
D gene: TRBD1
clone size: few
CDR3 DNA: TGTGCCAGCAGTCCAGGGGGCCAAGAGACCCAGTACTTC
CDR3 protein: CASSPGGQETQYF

CDR3 length: 15
V gene: TRBV2
J gene: TRBJ1-4
D gene: -
clone size: few
CDR3 DNA: TGTGCCAGCAGTGTGGAAGCAGGGCGAGGTGAAAAACTGTTTTTT
CDR3 protein: CASSVEAGRGEKLFF

CDR3 length: 12
V gene: TRBV30
J gene: TRBJ1-1
D gene: -
clone size: -
CDR3 DNA: TGTGCCTGGAGTGTCAGGAACACTGAAGCTTTCTTT
CDR3 protein: CAWSVRNTEAFF

CDR3 length: 15
V gene: TRBV7-2
J gene: TRBJ2-7
D gene: -
clone size: few
CDR3 DNA: TGTGCCAGCAGCCGCCCACAGCCCAACTCCTACGAGCAGTACTTC
CDR3 protein: CASSRPQPNSYEQYF

CDR3 length: 13
V gene: TRBV5-1
J gene: TRBJ2-5
D gene: -
clone size: once
CDR3 DNA: TGCGCCAGCAGCTTGGGACAGGTCCAGACCCAGTACTTC
CDR3 protein: CASSLGQVQTQYF

CDR3 length: 14
V gene: TRBV5-1
J gene: TRBJ1-1
D gene: -
clone size: -
CDR3 DNA: TGCGCCAGCAGCCAAGGGAGCGGGAACACTGAAGCTTTCTTT
CDR3 protein: CASSQGSGNTEAFF

CDR3 length: 13
V gene: TRBV11-3
J gene: TRBJ1-1
D gene: -
clone size: -
CDR3 DNA: TGTGCCAGCAGCCAGGGGCTTAACACTGAAGCTTTCTTT
CDR3 protein: CASSQGLNTEAFF

CDR3 length: 19
V gene: TRBV4-2
J gene: TRBJ1-2
D gene: TRBD1
clone size: -
CDR3 DNA: TGTGCCAGCAGCCATGATACCTCCCCGGGACAGGGGACGGCCTATGGCTACACCTTC
CDR3 protein: CASSHDTSPGQGTAYGYTF

CDR3 length: 15
V gene: TRBV19
J gene: TRBJ2-4
D gene: TRBD2
clone size: -
CDR3 DNA: TGTGCCAGTGCCCCAGCGGGAGGGCCGGGAAACATTCAGTACTTC
CDR3 protein: CASAPAGGPGNIQYF

CDR3 length: 11
V gene: TRBV5-1
J gene: TRBJ2-1
D gene: -
clone size: few
CDR3 DNA: TGCGCCAGCCGCACAGGTGGTGAGCAGTTCTTC
CDR3 protein: CASRTGGEQFF

CDR3 length: 12
V gene: TRBV5-6
J gene: TRBJ2-5
D gene: TRBD1
clone size: -
CDR3 DNA: TGTGCCAGCAGCCTCGGACAGGCCAACCTGTACTTC
CDR3 protein: CASSLGQANLYF

CDR3 length: 14
V gene: TRBV7-2
J gene: TRBJ2-5
D gene: -
clone size: -
CDR3 DNA: TGTGCCAGCAGCTTCCTAGCGACGGGAGAGACCCAGTACTTC
CDR3 protein: CASSFLATGETQYF

CDR3 length: 13
V gene: TRBV30
J gene: TRBJ2-7
D gene: TRBD1
clone size: few
CDR3 DNA: TGTGCCTCGACGACAGGGGGCGCGTACGAGCAGTACTTC
CDR3 protein: CASTTGGAYEQYF

CDR3 length: 14
V gene: TRBV5-1
J gene: TRBJ2-7
D gene: TRBD1
clone size: few
CDR3 DNA: TGCGCCAGCAGCTTGCGAGACAGGGACCCCGAGCAGTACTTC
CDR3 protein: CASSLRDRDPEQYF

CDR3 length: 15
V gene: TRBV6-5
J gene: TRBJ2-5
D gene: TRBD1
clone size: -
CDR3 DNA: TGTGCCAGCAGTCCAGGGGACAGGGTCGGGAAGACCCAGTACTTC
CDR3 protein: CASSPGDRVGKTQYF

CDR3 length: 16
V gene: TRBV2
J gene: TRBJ2-7
D gene: TRBD2
clone size: few
CDR3 DNA: TGTGCCAGCAGTGAACCCCTAGCGGGTCCTTCCTACGAGCAGTACTTC
CDR3 protein: CASSEPLAGPSYEQYF

CDR3 length: 14
V gene: TRBV19
J gene: TRBJ2-7
D gene: -
clone size: -
CDR3 DNA: TGTGCCAGTAGTATAGACTTCAGAGGCTCCGAGCAGTACTTC
CDR3 protein: CASSIDFRGSEQYF

CDR3 length: 14
V gene: TRBV6-4
J gene: TRBJ1-2
D gene: TRBD1
clone size: -
CDR3 DNA: TGTGCCAGCAGTGAGACAGGGAAGTCGGCTGGCTACACCTTC
CDR3 protein: CASSETGKSAGYTF

CDR3 length: 14
V gene: TRBV9
J gene: TRBJ2-7
D gene: TRBD2
clone size: few
CDR3 DNA: TGTGCCAGCAGCCCGGGACTAGCCCTCAACGAGCAGTACTTC
CDR3 protein: CASSPGLALNEQYF

CDR3 length: 13
V gene: TRBV4-3
J gene: TRBJ2-7
D gene: -
clone size: -
CDR3 DNA: TGCGCCAGCAGCCAAGATCGGGGAAACGAGCAGTACTTC
CDR3 protein: CASSQDRGNEQYF

CDR3 length: 16
V gene: TRBV15
J gene: TRBJ2-3
D gene: -
clone size: few
CDR3 DNA: TGTGCCACCAGCAGAGGACTAGACTCAAATGCAGATACGCAGTATTTT
CDR3 protein: CATSRGLDSNADTQYF

CDR3 length: 15
V gene: TRBV7-7
J gene: TRBJ2-6
D gene: -
clone size: -
CDR3 DNA: TGTGCCAGCAGTCTAGGAGGGGCTGGGGCCAACGTCCTGACTTTC
CDR3 protein: CASSLGGAGANVLTF

CDR3 length: 15
V gene: TRBV10-3
J gene: TRBJ2-2
D gene: TRBD2
clone size: few
CDR3 DNA: TGTGCCATCAGCGATGGGGGAGGGGCGCGCGGGGAGCTGTTTTTT
CDR3 protein: CAISDGGGARGELFF

CDR3 length: 15
V gene: TRBV9
J gene: TRBJ2-3
D gene: TRBD2
clone size: -
CDR3 DNA: TGTGCCAGCAGCAAAGGACTAGAAAACCAAGGTACGCAGTATTTT
CDR3 protein: CASSKGLENQGTQYF

CDR3 length: 14
V gene: TRBV10-3
J gene: TRBJ2-2
D gene: TRBD1
clone size: few
CDR3 DNA: TGTGCCATCAGTGATAGACAGGGTGTCGGGGAGCTGTTTTTT
CDR3 protein: CAISDRQGVGELFF

CDR3 length: 19
V gene: TRBV11-2
J gene: TRBJ2-5
D gene: -
clone size: -
CDR3 DNA: TGTGCCAGCAGCTTAGAACCGCACCCGGTTACCCATCTCCAAGAGACCCAGTACTTC
CDR3 protein: CASSLEPHPVTHLQETQYF

CDR3 length: 16
V gene: TRBV7-7
J gene: TRBJ2-5
D gene: -
clone size: -
CDR3 DNA: TGTGCCAGCAGCTTAGGGGGGGGCAGGGAACAAGAGACCCAGTACTTC
CDR3 protein: CASSLGGGREQETQYF

CDR3 length: 11
V gene: TRBV30
J gene: TRBJ1-3
D gene: -
clone size: -
CDR3 DNA: TGTGCCTCCATCCGGGGAAACACCATATATTTT
CDR3 protein: CASIRGNTIYF

CDR3 length: 13
V gene: TRBV2
J gene: TRBJ1-1
D gene: -
clone size: -
CDR3 DNA: TGTGCCAGCAGCACCTCAGGAGGAACTGAAGCTTTCTTT
CDR3 protein: CASSTSGGTEAFF

CDR3 length: 15
V gene: TRBV29-1
J gene: TRBJ2-7
D gene: TRBD2
clone size: -
CDR3 DNA: TGCAGCGTTGAGGGAGAGACTAGCGGTTCCTACGAGCAGTACTTC
CDR3 protein: CSVEGETSGSYEQYF

CDR3 length: 14
V gene: TRBV5-1
J gene: TRBJ1-1
D gene: -
clone size: few
CDR3 DNA: TGCGCCAGCAGCCGTCCGGGACAGAACACTGAAGCTTTCTTT
CDR3 protein: CASSRPGQNTEAFF

CDR3 length: 12
V gene: TRBV2
J gene: TRBJ2-2
D gene: -
clone size: -
CDR3 DNA: TGTGCCAGCACCGGGGGAACCGGGGAGCTGTTTTTT
CDR3 protein: CASTGGTGELFF

CDR3 length: 13
V gene: TRBV6-1
J gene: TRBJ2-7
D gene: TRBD2
clone size: few
CDR3 DNA: TGTGCCAGCAGTGCGGGGGGCTCCTACGAGCAGTACTTC
CDR3 protein: CASSAGGSYEQYF

CDR3 length: 12
V gene: TRBV29-1
J gene: TRBJ2-5
D gene: TRBD2
clone size: -
CDR3 DNA: TGCAGCGTTGGGCTAGCGGGAGAGACCCAGTACTTC
CDR3 protein: CSVGLAGETQYF

CDR3 length: 15
V gene: TRBV18
J gene: TRBJ2-7
D gene: TRBD2
clone size: -
CDR3 DNA: TGTGCCAGCTCACCCCGGGGTGGCAGCGGGAGTACGCAGTACTTC
CDR3 protein: CASSPRGGSGSTQYF

CDR3 length: 12
V gene: TRBV29-1
J gene: TRBJ2-2
D gene: -
clone size: -
CDR3 DNA: TGCAGCGCCTCCCCTCCGGGCGGGGAGCTGTTTTTT
CDR3 protein: CSASPPGGELFF

CDR3 length: 13
V gene: TRBV6-4
J gene: TRBJ2-5
D gene: -
clone size: once
CDR3 DNA: TGTGCCAGCAGTGAAGCCCCGGGAGAGACCCAGTACTTC
CDR3 protein: CASSEAPGETQYF

CDR3 length: 14
V gene: TRBV5-4
J gene: TRBJ1-1
D gene: -
clone size: few
CDR3 DNA: TGTGCCAGCAGCTTCGCAGGGTGGGGCACTGAAGCTTTCTTT
CDR3 protein: CASSFAGWGTEAFF

CDR3 length: 15
V gene: TRBV19
J gene: TRBJ1-1
D gene: -
clone size: -
CDR3 DNA: TGTGCCAGTACTCCCTTCCAGGGGTTTGGAACTGAAGCTTTCTTT
CDR3 protein: CASTPFQGFGTEAFF

CDR3 length: 16
V gene: TRBV7-9
J gene: TRBJ1-1
D gene: TRBD1
clone size: once
CDR3 DNA: TGTGCCAGCAGCCCCGGGACAGGGGTTATGAACACTGAAGCTTTCTTT
CDR3 protein: CASSPGTGVMNTEAFF

CDR3 length: 13
V gene: TRBV6-1
J gene: TRBJ1-2
D gene: -
clone size: few
CDR3 DNA: TGTGCCAGCCAGGACAGTTTTGTCTATGGCTACACCTTC
CDR3 protein: CASQDSFVYGYTF

CDR3 length: 14
V gene: TRBV6-1
J gene: TRBJ2-5
D gene: TRBD2
clone size: -
CDR3 DNA: TGTGCCAGCAGTGAAGGGGGGGGAAAGGAGACCCAGTACTTC
CDR3 protein: CASSEGGGKETQYF

CDR3 length: 13
V gene: TRBV5-4
J gene: TRBJ2-5
D gene: -
clone size: -
CDR3 DNA: TGTGCCAGCAGTGTACAGGGTAGCGAGACCCAGTACTTC
CDR3 protein: CASSVQGSETQYF

CDR3 length: 18
V gene: TRBV11-2
J gene: TRBJ2-3
D gene: -
clone size: few
CDR3 DNA: TGTGCCAGCAGCTTAGATGTAGAGGCTAGCGCCTGGGAGGATACGCAGTATTTT
CDR3 protein: CASSLDVEASAWEDTQYF

CDR3 length: 14
V gene: TRBV7-2
J gene: TRBJ2-2
D gene: -
clone size: few
CDR3 DNA: TGTGCCAGCAGCCGGGACTCGCTAGCCGGGGAGCTGTTTTTT
CDR3 protein: CASSRDSLAGELFF

CDR3 length: 13
V gene: TRBV10-3
J gene: TRBJ2-1
D gene: -
clone size: -
CDR3 DNA: TGTGCCATCAGTGTCCGGGGTACTTACGAGCAGTTCTTC
CDR3 protein: CAISVRGTYEQFF

CDR3 length: 15
V gene: TRBV28
J gene: TRBJ1-5
D gene: TRBD1
clone size: -
CDR3 DNA: TGTGCCAGCGGCCCCGGGGACAGGAACAATCAGCCCCAGCATTTT
CDR3 protein: CASGPGDRNNQPQHF

CDR3 length: 14
V gene: TRBV6-5
J gene: TRBJ2-3
D gene: -
clone size: few
CDR3 DNA: TGTGCCAGCAGTTCGGCCGGGAGAAGCGATACGCAGTATTTT
CDR3 protein: CASSSAGRSDTQYF

CDR3 length: 16
V gene: TRBV2
J gene: TRBJ2-2
D gene: -
clone size: -
CDR3 DNA: TGTGCCAGCAGTGAACAAGGAGGATCGAACACCGGGGAGCTGTTTTTT
CDR3 protein: CASSEQGGSNTGELFF

CDR3 length: 15
V gene: TRBV5-1
J gene: TRBJ2-1
D gene: -
clone size: -
CDR3 DNA: TGCGCCAGCAGCCCTGGTCCGGGGTATTACAATGAGCAGTTCTTC
CDR3 protein: CASSPGPGYYNEQFF

CDR3 length: 15
V gene: TRBV25-1
J gene: TRBJ2-5
D gene: TRBD2
clone size: -
CDR3 DNA: TGTGCCAGCAGCTTTAGCGGGAGTGGACAAGAGACCCAGTACTTC
CDR3 protein: CASSFSGSGQETQYF

CDR3 length: 15
V gene: TRBV14
J gene: TRBJ1-2
D gene: TRBD1
clone size: -
CDR3 DNA: TGTGCCAGCAGCCTTCAGACAGGGGGCGAGAAAGTCTACACCTTC
CDR3 protein: CASSLQTGGEKVYTF

CDR3 length: 17
V gene: TRBV4-3
J gene: TRBJ2-3
D gene: TRBD2
clone size: -
CDR3 DNA: TGCGCCAGCAGCCAAGGGGCGGGAGGAGAGGGCACAGATACGCAGTATTTT
CDR3 protein: CASSQGAGGEGTDTQYF

CDR3 length: 14
V gene: TRBV5-1
J gene: TRBJ2-4
D gene: -
clone size: few
CDR3 DNA: TGCGCCAGCAGTCTAACCTTGGAGAAGACCATTCAGTACTTC
CDR3 protein: CASSLTLEKTIQYF

CDR3 length: 11
V gene: TRBV20-1
J gene: TRBJ1-2
D gene: -
clone size: -
CDR3 DNA: TGCAGTGCTAGGGCAGGGCGTCAGATCCCCTTC
CDR3 protein: CSARAGRQIPF

CDR3 length: 15
V gene: TRBV4-3
J gene: TRBJ2-5
D gene: TRBD2
clone size: -
CDR3 DNA: TGCGCCAGCAGCCGGATGGAGCGGGAGGGGGAGACCCAGTACTTC
CDR3 protein: CASSRMEREGETQYF

CDR3 length: 14
V gene: TRBV2
J gene: TRBJ2-7
D gene: -
clone size: -
CDR3 DNA: TGTGCCACCTCCGGACAGACTCCGCCCTACGAGCAGTACTTC
CDR3 protein: CATSGQTPPYEQYF

CDR3 length: 17
V gene: TRBV5-1
J gene: TRBJ2-2
D gene: TRBD2
clone size: -
CDR3 DNA: TGCGCCAGCAGCCCGGTGGGACTAGCGGTTAACACCGGGGAGCTGTTTTTT
CDR3 protein: CASSPVGLAVNTGELFF